This entry lists 32 T cell receptor beta chains sequenced from one sample in a study of T cells in women clearing cervical HPV infection. Sequencing was performed with immunoSEQ multiplex PCR; in TCRdb, only in-frame clones are kept and a portion is missing. The repertoire table contains 35,000 to 45,000 clones. Sample: blood buffy coat. The receptors were gathered from a woman between 18 and 70 years old with a cervical HPV16 infection that either progressed to CIN3+ or cleared (not recorded which).

About this clone itself: The CDR3 end falls 3 residues outside the read, so it is completed with the germline J gene. This chain links TRBV5-3 with TRBJ2-5; D may be TRBD1 (6 bases). TRBV5-3 is flagged as an ORF with uncertain function. The CDR3 has 12 amino acids. This CDR3 is CARSRDMDTQYF. CDR3 DNA (partial): TGTGCCAGAAGCCGGGACATGGATACC.

On this clone: The read comes to an end 3 residues before the CDR3 does, leaving the germline J gene to fill in the end. The rearrangement joins TRBV10-2 to TRBJ1-6; 9 positions agree with TRBD1. V dropped 7 bases and J dropped 1; count of bases not matched to a gene: 8. This CDR3 has 17 amino acids. Germline loops: CDR1 WSHSY, CDR2 SAAADI. CDR3 residues: CASTPGQGGSYNSPLHF. The CDR3 bases that were read are TGCGCCAGCACTCCGGGACAGGGAGGTTCCTATAATTCACCC.

CDR3 DNA, as far as it was read: TGCGCCAGCAGCTTCCCGGGACTAGCGGGACTTAATGAG. Translating gives CASSFPGLAGLNE. The whole CDR3 reads CASSFPGLAGLNEQFF. The chain has TRBV5-1 and TRBJ2-1; 13 bases are shared with TRBD2. The read terminates 3 residues before the CDR3 end, so the remaining end is supplied by the germline J gene. This CDR3 is 16 amino acids long. CDR1 and CDR2 (germline): SGHRS, YFSETQ. Germline trimming cut 2 bases from V and 7 bases from J; bases unmatched to any gene: 6.

Note on this clone: The read halts 3 residues ahead of the CDR3 end, with the missing end drawn from the germline J gene. The chain joins TRBV20-1 to TRBJ1-1, with D possibly TRBD1 on 5 matching bases. Germline-derived CDR1 and CDR2 are DFQATT and SNEGSKA (reference sequence). CDR3 length: 12 residues. The part of the CDR3 DNA that was read is TGCAGTGCTAGGGGGTCGGCAGGGAAA. This encodes CSARGSAGK. The entire CDR3 sequence reads CSARGSAGKAFF.

Regarding this clone: Read sequence stops 3 residues before the CDR3 end, and the germline J gene provides the missing end. J is TRBJ1-1 and V is TRBV19; 8 bases agree with TRBD1. This CDR3 is 18 amino acids long. The ends lost 6 bases at V and 1 base at J; junction bases unmatched: 16. Germline values: CDR1 LNHDA, CDR2 SQIVND (reference sequence). The part of the CDR3 DNA that was read is TGTGCCAGTAGGACTCAAACCGGGACAGGTATTGGGAACACTGAA. Amino acid sequence: CASRTQTGTGIGNTE. The full CDR3 protein is CASRTQTGTGIGNTEAFF. Full variable domain (missing parts from reference TRBV19 and TRBJ1-1): DGGITQSPKYLFRKEGQNVTLSCEQNLNHDAMYWYRQDPGQGLRLIYYSQIVNDFQKGDIAEGYSVSREKKESFPLTVTSAQKNPTAFYLCASRTQTGTGIGNTEAFFGQGTRLTVV.

To note about this clone: The read terminates 3 residues ahead of where the CDR3 ends, so the germline J gene completes it. J is TRBJ2-3 and V is TRBV12-3 or TRBV12-4, with a weak D call TRBD1 (6 bases). Between the trimmed V and J ends, which lost 1 base and 2 bases, there was a span of 10 bases. There are 15 residues in the CDR3. The CDR3 sequence: CASSLVTGPTDTQYF. CDR3 bases read: TGTGCCAGCAGTTTAGTAACAGGGCCCACAGATACG.

Notes on this clone: An end of the junction does not agree with germline; a read error may underlie this. Coverage ceases 3 residues before the CDR3 finishes, and the germline J gene fills in the end. The V gene is TRBV4-2, the J gene TRBJ1-1, with no clear D. Germline V gives CDR1 LGHNA, CDR2 YNFKEQ. This CDR3 has 14 amino acids. Here the CDR3 reads CASSQGWRSEEAFF. Partial CDR3 DNA: TGCGCCAGCAGCCAAGGTTGGCGGTCCGAAGAA.

Remarks on this clone: The observed sequence ends 3 residues before the CDR3 terminus, with the missing tail filled in from the germline J gene. The chain recombines TRBV5-1 with TRBJ2-2; 8 bases are shared with TRBD1. This CDR3 region has 15 residues. With V trimmed by 3 bases and J by 1 base, 2 bases remained unmatched. Germline CDR1 is SGHRS and CDR2 is YFSETQ. This CDR3 is CASSYGQGNTGELFF. The covered CDR3 bases are TGCGCCAGCAGCTATGGACAGGGGAACACCGGGGAG.

Comments on this clone: The read ends 3 residues shy of where the CDR3 ends; the end is completed using the germline J gene. This rearrangement joins TRBV20-1 to TRBJ2-5; D may be TRBD1 (6 bases). V was clipped by 3 bases and J by 5 bases, with 13 bases between them. CDR1 is DFQATT and CDR2 is SNEGSKA in the germline V gene (reference sequence). CDR3 size: 13 residues. The part of the CDR3 DNA that was read is TGCAGTGCTAGTCGACAGGTTTGGGAGACC. Encoded protein: CSASRQVWET. The entire CDR3 protein reads CSASRQVWETQYF.

A word on this clone: The CDR3 end is not reached by the read, which stops 3 residues before it; the germline J gene fills it in. The chain recombines TRBV19 with TRBJ1-5; TRBD1 might be the D (5 bases). The CDR3 runs to 15 residues. Trimming cost V 4 bases and J 5 bases, with 15 bases left between them. The germline gives CDR1 LNHDA, CDR2 SQIVND (reference sequence). CDR3 sequence reads: CASSTWPGGDQPQHF. CDR3 bases read: TGTGCCAGTAGTACCTGGCCGGGGGGGGATCAGCCC.

Turning to this clone: The sequence runs out 3 residues before the end of the CDR3; the remainder is reconstructed from the germline J gene. J is TRBJ2-1 and V is TRBV19; tentative D call: TRBD1 (5 bases). Germline V gene sequence: CDR1 LNHDA, CDR2 SQIVND (reference sequence). The CDR3 is 15 residues long. V lost 6 bases to trimming and J lost 1 base, with 13 bases between them. Here the CDR3 reads CASSLRALSYNEQFF. The DNA read from the CDR3 is TGTGCCAGTAGCCTCAGGGCCCTTTCCTACAATGAG.

Concerning this clone: From the germline J gene comes the end of the CDR3, since the read stops 3 residues before it. V is TRBV5-1 and J is TRBJ2-7, with TRBD2 as a possible D gene (6 bases). The germline gives CDR1 SGHRS, CDR2 YFSETQ. Trimming shortened V by 4 bases and J by 0 bases, and 20 bases separated the two germline ends. This CDR3 has 17 amino acids. The CDR3 sequence: CASSPETLAGFSYEQYF. The CDR3 DNA, read in part, is TGCGCCAGCAGCCCCGAGACCCTGGCGGGATTCTCCTACGAG. The variable domain in full, completed from reference TRBV5-1 and TRBJ2-7, reads KAGVTQTPRYLIKTRGQQVTLSCSPISGHRSVSWYQQTPGQGLQFLFEYFSETQRNKGNFPGRFSGRQFSNSRSEMNVSTLELGDSALYLCASSPETLAGFSYEQYFGPGTRLTVT.

About this clone itself: The read terminates 3 residues before the CDR3 end, so the remaining end is supplied by the germline J gene. The chain carries TRBV19 and TRBJ1-1; 7 bases are shared with TRBD1. The CDR3 has 14 amino acids. Germline-derived CDR1 and CDR2 are LNHDA and SQIVND (reference sequence). The ends lost 1 base at V and 2 bases at J; junction bases unmatched: 1. This CDR3 is CASSIGGGNTEAFF. CDR3 bases read: TGTGCCAGTAGTATAGGAGGGGGCAACACTGAA.

With respect to this clone: The read halts 3 residues ahead of the CDR3 end, with the missing end drawn from the germline J gene. This chain connects TRBV18 to TRBJ1-1; TRBD1 agrees at 8 bases. The CDR3 has 12 amino acids. Germline V gene lookup returns CDR1 KGHSH and CDR2 LQKENI. V lost 8 bases and J lost 7; bases outside the gene matches: 6. The DNA read from the CDR3 is TGTGCCAGCACCCCTGGACAGGGTGAA. Its translation is CASTPGQGE. The whole CDR3 sequence reads CASTPGQGEAFF.

To note about this clone: The CDR3 end is not reached by the read, which stops 3 residues before it; the germline J gene fills it in. The chain joins TRBV30 to TRBJ1-2, with 9 bases that match TRBD1. The length of the CDR3 is 14 residues. In germline, CDR1 is GTSNPN, CDR2 SVGIG (reference sequence). This CDR3 is CAWSEGTGTDTYTF. Partial CDR3 DNA: TGTGCCTGGAGTGAGGGGACAGGGACAGATACC.

With respect to this clone: From the germline J gene comes the end of the CDR3, since the read stops 3 residues before it. The chain uses TRBV28 and TRBJ1-1; D is unclear. The length of the CDR3 is 15 residues. Germline V CDR1 and CDR2: MDHEN, SYDVKM. The V and J ends lost 6 bases and 4 bases respectively, with 18 bases between them. CDR3 sequence reads: CASRPRMKGRTEAFF. The DNA read from the CDR3 is TGTGCCAGCAGGCCCCGTATGAAGGGTCGCACTGAA.

To note about this clone: The read ends 3 residues shy of where the CDR3 ends; the end is completed using the germline J gene. The chain employs TRBV29-1 and TRBJ2-3; a possible D gene is TRBD1 (6 bases). CDR1 is SQVTM, CDR2 ANQGSEA, per germline. There are 14 residues in the CDR3. CDR3 DNA (partial): TGCAGCGTTAATAACCAGGGGCGGAATCAGCCG. Translated: CSVNNQGRNQP. In full, the CDR3 reads CSVNNQGRNQPQYF.

With regard to this clone: The read comes to an end 3 residues before the CDR3 does, leaving the germline J gene to fill in the end. The chain couples TRBV30 to TRBJ1-5; no reliable D call. The V gene's germline CDR1 is GTSNPN and CDR2 SVGIG (reference sequence). This CDR3 comprises 14 residues. V lost 0 bases and J 5 bases, leaving 11 bases between the germline ends. The chain's CDR3 is CAWSVRRGDQPQHF. The sequenced part of the CDR3 DNA is TGTGCCTGGAGTGTACGTCGGGGTGATCAGCCC.

About this clone: The sequence runs out 3 residues before the end of the CDR3; the remainder is reconstructed from the germline J gene. The V call is TRBV30, the J call TRBJ1-2; possibly TRBD1 for D (5 bases). The CDR3 is made up of 13 amino acids. Germline CDR1 GTSNPN, CDR2 SVGIG (reference sequence). CDR3 DNA (partial): TGTGCCTGGCTGAATAGCGGGGCCTACGAC. Amino acids: CAWLNSGAYD. The CDR3 as a whole reads CAWLNSGAYDYTF.

On this clone: The read terminates 3 residues before the CDR3 end, so the remaining end is supplied by the germline J gene. The chain couples TRBV7-2 to TRBJ2-5; D uncertain. The CDR3 totals 14 residues. CDR1 and CDR2 (germline): SGHTA, FQGNSA. Trimming took 5 bases from V and 7 from J, leaving 17 bases between them. The chain's CDR3 is CASSQKSLSGTQYF. CDR3 bases read: TGTGCCAGCAGCCAGAAGTCGCTCTCGGGGACC.

Concerning this clone: The read ends 3 residues before the CDR3 terminus; that terminus is restored from the germline J gene. This chain joins TRBV19 and TRBJ1-5; possibly TRBD1 for D (5 bases). V lost 5 bases and J lost 2, with 13 bases in between. CDR3 size: 15 residues. CDR1 LNHDA and CDR2 SQIVND come from the germline V gene (reference sequence). The CDR3 sequence is CASSWTRVGNQPQHF. The part of the CDR3 DNA that was read is TGTGCCAGTAGTTGGACCAGGGTGGGCAATCAGCCC. Filled out from reference TRBV19 and TRBJ1-5, the complete variable domain reads DGGITQSPKYLFRKEGQNVTLSCEQNLNHDAMYWYRQDPGQGLRLIYYSQIVNDFQKGDIAEGYSVSREKKESFPLTVTSAQKNPTAFYLCASSWTRVGNQPQHFGDGTRLSIL.

Concerning this clone: The CDR3 is cut off 3 residues early in the read; its end comes from the germline J gene. This chain connects TRBV7-8 to TRBJ1-2; 7 nucleotides line up with TRBD1. After removal of 4 bases from V and 2 bases from J, the junction contained 7 bases not matched to a gene. CDR1 and CDR2 (germline): SGHVS, FQNEAQ. The CDR3 contains 15 residues. Incomplete CDR3 DNA: TGTGCCAGCAGCTCACCACGGACAGGCAACTATGGC. Translation: CASSSPRTGNYG. The whole CDR3 is CASSSPRTGNYGYTF.

Of note for this clone: Read sequence stops 3 residues before the CDR3 end, and the germline J gene provides the missing end. The rearrangement links TRBV14 to TRBJ1-2; TRBD1 agrees at 7 bases. This CDR3 is built from 13 residues. The trim removed 8 bases at V and 4 bases at J, leaving 7 bases unmatched. In germline, CDR1 is SGHDN, CDR2 FVKESK. CDR3 region: CASALGTAYGYTF. CDR3 DNA, as far as it was read: TGTGCCAGCGCGCTGGGGACAGCCTATGGC.

CDR3 DNA, as far as it was read: TGTGCCAGTAGTATAAGGCGAAGTGGCGGTTCTGGGACTATGAACACTGAA. The encoded protein is CASSIRRSGGSGTMNTE. The CDR3 as a whole reads CASSIRRSGGSGTMNTEAFF. This sequence joins TRBV19 and TRBJ1-1; D is perhaps TRBD1 (5 bases). Coverage ceases 3 residues before the CDR3 finishes, and the germline J gene fills in the end. Germline assignment: CDR1 LNHDA and CDR2 SQIVND (reference sequence). Deletions cut 2 bases from V and 0 bases from J, with 25 bases between. CDR3 size: 20 residues.

Concerning this clone itself: The read ends 3 residues early relative to the CDR3; the germline J gene fills the gap. The V call is TRBV19, the J call TRBJ2-3, with 12 bases lining up with TRBD2. The V and J ends lost 5 bases and 5 bases, in that order; junction bases with no gene match: 5. CDR3 length equals 15 residues. The germline V gene has CDR1 LNHDA and CDR2 SQIVND (reference sequence). The CDR3 spells CASSQTSGRQDTQYF. The CDR3 DNA, read in part, is TGTGCCAGTAGTCAGACTAGCGGGAGACAAGATACG.

On this clone itself: The read terminates 3 residues ahead of where the CDR3 ends, so the germline J gene completes it. The chain employs TRBV30 and TRBJ2-7, with 9 bases aligning to TRBD2. CDR1 is GTSNPN and CDR2 is SVGIG in the germline V gene (reference sequence). The CDR3 covers 15 residues. The junction had 7 bases not matched to a gene; V was cut back by 0 bases and J by 4 bases. Partial CDR3 DNA: TGTGCCTGGAGTGTACGATTAGCGGGAGTGTACGAG. Translating gives CAWSVRLAGVYE. The CDR3, in full, reads CAWSVRLAGVYEQYF. Full variable domain (rest looked up from reference TRBV30 and TRBJ2-7): SQTIHQWPATLVQPVGSPLSLECTVEGTSNPNLYWYRQAAGRGLQLLFYSVGIGQISSEVPQNLSASRPQDRQFILSSKKLLLSDSGFYLCAWSVRLAGVYEQYFGPGTRLTVT.

To note about this clone: The read stops 3 residues short of the end of the CDR3; the missing end is completed from the germline J gene. The gene calls are TRBV19 and TRBJ1-5, with 7 bases fitting TRBD1. Trimming removed 9 bases from V and 3 bases from J; junction bases left unmatched: 8. Per the germline V gene, CDR1 is LNHDA and CDR2 is SQIVND (reference sequence). The CDR3 contains 14 residues. The CDR3 here is CASRQGWDNQPQHF. The CDR3 bases that were read are TGTGCCAGCAGACAGGGTTGGGACAATCAGCCC.

On this clone: The observed sequence ends 3 residues before the CDR3 terminus, with the missing tail filled in from the germline J gene. V and J are TRBV28 and TRBJ2-2; 7 nucleotides agree with TRBD1. J lost 7 bases, V lost 6 bases, and 8 bases had no gene match. The CDR3 runs to 14 residues. Germline values: CDR1 MDHEN, CDR2 SYDVKM. CDR3: CASSRGQEHGELFF. The sequenced part of the CDR3 DNA is TGTGCCAGCAGCCGAGGACAGGAACACGGGGAG.

A word on this clone: The CDR3 is cut off 3 residues early in the read; its end comes from the germline J gene. The same CDR3 also results from other DNA sequences found in this sample. The rearrangement links TRBV5-1 to TRBJ2-3, with 11 bases lining up with TRBD2. J was trimmed by 0 bases and V by 4 bases; bases with no gene match: 13. Germline loops: CDR1 SGHRS, CDR2 YFSETQ. CDR3 length: 19 amino acids. The part of the CDR3 DNA that was read is TGCGCCAGCAGCCCCGGGCTAGCGGGAGGCGCACCTAGCACAGATACG. This gives the protein CASSPGLAGGAPSTDT. Given in full, the CDR3 is CASSPGLAGGAPSTDTQYF.

Of note for this clone: The read falls 3 residues short of the CDR3 end, and the missing part is taken from the germline J gene. J is TRBJ2-7 and V is TRBV29-1; D is unclear. CDR1 and CDR2 from the germline V gene are SQVTM and ANQGSEA. This CDR3 comprises 12 residues. V was pared by 7 bases and J by 3 bases, with 13 bases between. The CDR3 sequence is CSAFPPGYEQYF. The covered CDR3 bases are TGCAGCGCCTTCCCTCCAGGCTACGAG.

The sequenced part of the CDR3 DNA is TGTGCCAGCTCACGTCCAACTGAGAATTCACCA. Translation: CASSRPTENSP. The entire CDR3 protein is CASSRPTENSPLFF. The chain couples TRBV18 to TRBJ1-4; no firm D call. The read ends 3 residues before the CDR3 terminus; that terminus is restored from the germline J gene. Germline V gene data show CDR1 as KGHSH and CDR2 as LQKENI. The CDR3 covers 14 residues.

On this clone itself: The DNA ends 3 residues before the CDR3 does, and the rest of the CDR3 is filled in from the germline J gene. V usage is TRBV30 and J usage is TRBJ2-1; D is undetermined. With 0 bases removed from V and 4 bases from J, the gap between germline ends came to 10 bases. CDR1 GTSNPN and CDR2 SVGIG come from the germline V gene (reference sequence). The CDR3 covers 14 residues. Incomplete CDR3 DNA: TGTGCCTGGAGTGTACTCGGGTTATACAATGAG. Translated: CAWSVLGLYNE. Given in full, the CDR3 is CAWSVLGLYNEQFF.